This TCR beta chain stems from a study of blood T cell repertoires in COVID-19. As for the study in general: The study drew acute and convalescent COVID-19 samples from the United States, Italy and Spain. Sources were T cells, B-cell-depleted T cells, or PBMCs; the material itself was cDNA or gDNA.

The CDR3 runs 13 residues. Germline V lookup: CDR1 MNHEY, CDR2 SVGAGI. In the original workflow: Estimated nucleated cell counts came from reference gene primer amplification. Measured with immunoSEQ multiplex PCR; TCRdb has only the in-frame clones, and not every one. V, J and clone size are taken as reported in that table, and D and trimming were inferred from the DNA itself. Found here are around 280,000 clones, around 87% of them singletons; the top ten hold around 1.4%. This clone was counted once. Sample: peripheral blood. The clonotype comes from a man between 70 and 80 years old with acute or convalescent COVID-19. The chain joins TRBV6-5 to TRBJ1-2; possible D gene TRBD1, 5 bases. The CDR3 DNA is TGTGCGGGTCGTCAGGGTCCTAACTATGGCTACACCTTC. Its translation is CAGRQGPNYGYTF.